This is a list of T cell receptor beta chains from one sample in a study of response to subunit inactivated influenza vaccine. TCRdb recomputed calls from the RT-PCR reads with MiXCR, one row per CDR3 protein. The sample shows approximately 530,000 distinct CDR3 sequences, 13% of them seen only once. This sample comprised PBMCs from blood, obtained about 40 days after vaccination. The receptors shown here come from a man aged 50 to 59 who received an inactivated influenza vaccine. Each CDR3 is given with its conserved first and last residue. The D gene is left open where the match is weak. A row's size may be missing; if present it is once, few, many or a size class.

D	size	V	J	CDR3	DNA
TRBD1	few	TRBV15	TRBJ2-5	CATSPGQGRVETQYF	TGTGCCACCTCACCAGGACAGGGAAGGGTAGAGACCCAGTACTTC
-	many	TRBV7-3	TRBJ2-1	CASSLTGRGSYNEQFF	TGTGCCAGCAGCTTAACAGGGCGTGGATCCTACAATGAGCAGTTCTTC
TRBD2	many	TRBV12-3/TRBV12-4	TRBJ2-1	CASSFGGGSYNEQFF	TGTGCCAGCAGCTTCGGGGGAGGGTCCTACAATGAGCAGTTCTTC
-	few	TRBV20-1	TRBJ2-2	CSARDHGGANTGELFF	TGCAGTGCTAGAGATCACGGCGGAGCTAACACCGGGGAGCTGTTTTTT
TRBD1	many	TRBV6-4	TRBJ2-6	CASSRTKTGLVSGANVLTF	TGTGCCAGCAGCCGTACCAAGACAGGGTTGGTCTCTGGGGCCAACGTCCTGACTTTC
TRBD1	many	TRBV29-1	TRBJ2-2	CSGRQGAYPGELFF	TGCAGCGGACGACAGGGGGCCTACCCCGGGGAGCTGTTTTTT
-	-	TRBV19	TRBJ2-2	CASRVVYNTGELFF	TGTGCCAGTAGAGTAGTCTACAACACCGGGGAGCTGTTTTTT
-	-	TRBV20-1	TRBJ2-3	CCAGPVWGVITDTQYF	TGCTGTGCTGGCCCAGTGTGGGGGGTGATCACAGATACGCAGTATTTT
TRBD2	few	TRBV12-3/TRBV12-4	TRBJ2-1	CASSSVAGGWDEQFF	TGTGCCAGCAGTTCCGTAGCGGGAGGGTGGGATGAGCAGTTCTTC
-	-	TRBV5-1	TRBJ1-2	CASSAEGVYGYTF	TGCGCCAGCAGCGCGGAAGGAGTCTATGGCTACACCTTC
-	few	TRBV6-2/TRBV6-3	TRBJ2-7	CASSYAQGLLEQYF	TGTGCCAGCAGTTACGCGCAGGGACTCCTCGAGCAGTACTTC
TRBD2	-	TRBV10-3	TRBJ2-7	CATNSRLADDYEQYF	TGTGCCACCAATTCTCGACTAGCGGACGATTACGAGCAGTACTTC
TRBD1	-	TRBV2	TRBJ2-5	CASSEEDREQETQYF	TGTGCCAGCAGTGAAGAGGACAGGGAACAAGAGACCCAGTACTTC
-	-	TRBV3-1	TRBJ1-6	CASSPQSGSPLHF	TGTGCCAGCAGCCCCCAGTCCGGATCACCCCTCCACTTT
-	many	TRBV12-3/TRBV12-4	TRBJ2-1	CASRSALSYNEQFF	TGTGCCAGCAGAAGCGCCCTCTCCTACAATGAGCAGTTCTTC
-	-	TRBV7-9	TRBJ1-2	CASSLGGIRSGYTF	TGTGCCAGCAGCTTAGGAGGAATCCGGTCTGGCTACACCTTC
-	few	TRBV5-4	TRBJ2-3	CASSLRSGFNTQYF	TGTGCCAGCAGCTTGCGTTCCGGGTTCAATACGCAGTATTTT
-	many	TRBV5-1	TRBJ1-1	CASSRAAGTEAFF	TGCGCCAGCAGCCGTGCGGCGGGCACTGAAGCTTTCTTT
TRBD1	few	TRBV7-2	TRBJ2-7	CASSLGQGFEQYF	TGTGCCAGCAGCCTGGGACAGGGTTTCGAGCAGTACTTC
-	few	TRBV5-1	TRBJ2-3	CASSMGPTDTQYF	TGCGCCAGCAGCATGGGACCGACAGATACGCAGTATTTT
-	few	TRBV20-1	TRBJ1-6	CSNSPLHF	TGCAGTAATTCACCCCTCCACTTT
-	-	TRBV15	TRBJ2-3	CATSRGLGTDTQYF	TGTGCCACCAGCAGGGGACTTGGCACAGATACGCAGTATTTT
-	few	TRBV15	TRBJ1-6	CATSNIRGSPLHF	TGTGCCACCAGCAATATCCGGGGTTCACCCCTCCACTTT
-	-	TRBV28	TRBJ2-1	CASSLLVNEQFF	TGTGCCAGCAGTTTACTGGTCAATGAGCAGTTCTTC
-	-	TRBV5-1	TRBJ2-5	CASSLARGVGETQYF	TGCGCCAGCAGCTTGGCCAGGGGGGTCGGAGAGACCCAGTACTTC
-	-	TRBV12-3/TRBV12-4	TRBJ2-7	CASSLTAVYEQYF	TGTGCCAGCAGTTTGACAGCGGTCTACGAGCAGTACTTC
-	-	TRBV27	TRBJ2-7	CASSIRTEYEQYF	TGTGCCAGCAGTATTAGGACAGAGTACGAGCAGTACTTC
-	few	TRBV12-3/TRBV12-4	TRBJ2-6	CASSSGLFSGANVLTF	TGTGCCAGCAGTTCGGGTCTATTCTCTGGGGCCAACGTCCTGACTTTC
-	few	TRBV12-3/TRBV12-4	TRBJ1-3	CAGGEDPGGNTIYF	TGTGCCGGCGGAGAGGATCCGGGAGGAAACACCATATATTTT
TRBD1	-	TRBV28	TRBJ2-7	CASSLLRQGENEQYF	TGTGCCAGCAGTCTGCTCCGACAGGGGGAAAACGAGCAGTACTTC
-	once	TRBV7-8	TRBJ1-4	CASSLTRFEKLFF	TGTGCCAGCAGCTTAACCAGATTTGAAAAACTGTTTTTT
TRBD1	many	TRBV10-3	TRBJ1-1	CAISQGVPNTEAFF	TGTGCCATCAGCCAGGGGGTACCGAACACTGAAGCTTTCTTT
-	few	TRBV18	TRBJ1-5	CASSPAAFGNQPQHF	TGTGCCAGCTCACCAGCCGCTTTCGGGAATCAGCCCCAGCATTTT
-	-	TRBV24-1	TRBJ1-1	CATSAAMNTEAFF	TGTGCCACCAGTGCGGCTATGAACACTGAAGCTTTCTTT
TRBD1	-	TRBV4-3	TRBJ2-5	CASSQFRTGRETQYF	TGCGCCAGCAGCCAATTTCGGACAGGGCGGGAGACCCAGTACTTC
-	-	TRBV5-6	TRBJ2-5	CASSFRGGAVGQETQYF	TGTGCCAGCAGCTTTAGAGGTGGGGCGGTGGGGCAAGAGACCCAGTACTTC
TRBD1	many	TRBV20-1	TRBJ1-5	CSAPIRQGGNQPQHF	TGCAGTGCTCCCATCCGACAGGGAGGCAATCAGCCCCAGCATTTT
TRBD2	few	TRBV29-1	TRBJ2-5	CSVEGLGGGETQYF	TGCAGCGTTGAAGGTCTCGGGGGAGGGGAGACCCAGTACTTC
TRBD2	-	TRBV5-1	TRBJ2-3	CASSLTSGREKTDTQYF	TGCGCCAGCAGCTTGACTAGCGGGAGGGAGAAGACAGATACGCAGTATTTT
TRBD2	few	TRBV6-1	TRBJ2-3	CASSETSPGTDTQYF	TGTGCCAGCAGTGAGACTAGCCCCGGCACAGATACGCAGTATTTT